This note documents a single T cell receptor beta chain sequence. Its antigen is unknown. With 10 bases removed from V and 2 bases from J, the gap between germline ends came to 8 bases. Germline CDR1 and CDR2: SEHNR and FQNEAQ (reference sequence). This CDR3 region has 11 residues. These data are taken from a study of T-cell memory formation after mild COVID-19. Study-wide points: Memory from before infection featured some responding clones, which suggests cross-reactive memory joined.

TCRdb processed the 5' RACE reads anew with MiXCR; each CDR3 protein has one entry. Of 300,000 to 350,000 distinct CDR3 sequences listed, roughly an eighth are singletons. V gene TRBV7-9 combines with J gene TRBJ1-1; D call uncertain. This TCR was recovered from a man younger than 35 who had mild COVID-19 (a few samples of this study predate the infection). Cell type and time point are not known. The material sequenced was PBMCs or a T cell subset sorted from them (not recorded which). CDR3 amino acids: CATEINTEAFF. The CDR3, as DNA: TGTGCCACCGAAATCAACACTGAAGCTTTCTTT.